What follows are 18 T cell receptor beta chains derived from one specimen sequenced in a study of blood T cell repertoires in COVID-19. Repertoires were generated with immunoSEQ multiplex PCR, while TCRdb's copy carries only in-frame clones and drops some. The repertoire has approximately 140,000 clones, around four fifths of them found once; the top ten carry around 3.2%. The sequencing input was PBMCs or T cells enriched from blood (not recorded which). These TCRs come from a woman aged 45-65 years with acute COVID-19.

The chain links TRBV7-6 to TRBJ2-1; 11 nucleotides align to TRBD2. CDR1 and CDR2 (germline): SGHVS, FNYEAQ. V shed 5 bases, J shed 5 bases, and the junction held 8 bases outside the gene matches. The CDR3 covers 16 residues. The CDR3 bases are TGTGCCAGCAGCCCGTATATAGCGGGAGGGAACAATGAGCAGTTCTTC. Its translation is CASSPYIAGGNNEQFF.

The CDR3 bases are TGTGCCACCAGCAGAGATTCCTGGGAGGACCCCTATGGCTACACCTTC. This translates into CATSRDSWEDPYGYTF. The chain carries TRBV15 and TRBJ1-2; D is uncertain. The V gene lost 0 bases and the J gene lost 4 bases, with 15 bases spanning the gap. The CDR3 extends over 16 amino acids. Germline assignment: CDR1 LNHNV and CDR2 YYDKDF (reference sequence). The full variable domain, with the rest looked up from reference TRBV15 and TRBJ1-2, is DAMVIQNPRYQVTQFGKPVTLSCSQTLNHNVMYWYQQKSSQAPKLLFHYYDKDFNNEADTPDNFQSRRPNTSFCFLDIRSPGLGDTAMYLCATSRDSWEDPYGYTFGSGTRLTVV.

The CDR3 DNA sequence: TGTGCCAGCAGCTTCTACGGGACTAGCGAGGATGAGCAGTTCTTC. Encoded protein: CASSFYGTSEDEQFF. V usage is TRBV7-9 and J usage is TRBJ2-1; TRBD2 matches 10 bases. Looked up from germline, CDR1 is SEHNR and CDR2 is FQNEAQ (reference sequence). CDR3 size: 15 residues. Trimming removed 3 bases from V and 8 bases from J; junction bases left unmatched: 7.

This clone was observed a handful of times. This chain uses TRBV5-4 with TRBJ2-4, with 11 positions matching TRBD2. V lost 4 bases to trimming and J lost 0 bases; unmatched junction nucleotides: 12. Germline CDR1 and CDR2: SGHNT and YYREEE (reference sequence). The CDR3 consists of 19 residues. The CDR3 DNA reads TGTGCCAGCAGCCCTACTAGCGGGAGAAGAATTCAAGCCAAAAACATTCAGTACTTC. It encodes CASSPTSGRRIQAKNIQYF.

The V gene is TRBV12-3 or TRBV12-4, the J gene TRBJ1-3, with D perhaps matching TRBD1 (6 bases). The CDR3 contains 13 residues. Trimming took 5 bases from V and 2 from J, leaving 7 bases between them. CDR3 sequence: CASSTGPGNTIYF. The DNA for the CDR3 is TGTGCCAGCAGTACAGGGCCTGGAAACACCATATATTTT.

J is TRBJ2-5 and V is TRBV7-2; 11 positions agree with TRBD2. CDR3 length equals 16 residues. Germline CDR1 is SGHTA and CDR2 is FQGNSA. V was pared by 3 bases and J by 1 base, with 4 bases of the junction left unmatched. Here the CDR3 reads CASSFLAGGSQETQYF. The CDR3 DNA reads as TGTGCCAGCAGCTTTCTAGCGGGAGGTTCCCAAGAGACCCAGTACTTC.

The rearrangement uses TRBV14 and TRBJ2-7; no reliable D call. Germline CDR1 SGHDN, CDR2 FVKESK. This CDR3 is 14 amino acids long. The V end lost 1 base, the J end lost 0 bases, and 7 bases lay between the germline ends. The CDR3 protein is CASSQAPSSYEQYF. Here the CDR3 DNA reads TGTGCCAGCAGCCAAGCACCGAGCTCCTACGAGCAGTACTTC.

The V gene is TRBV7-9, the J gene TRBJ1-2, with 8 nucleotides matching TRBD1. The CDR3 extends over 13 amino acids. Germline V gene lookup returns CDR1 SEHNR and CDR2 FQNEAQ (reference sequence). After removal of 3 bases from V and 8 bases from J, the junction contained 5 bases not matched to a gene. CDR3 in amino acids: CASSFDRGTGYTF. In DNA form, the CDR3 reads TGTGCCAGCAGCTTCGACAGGGGAACCGGCTACACCTTC.

The chain uses TRBV2 and TRBJ2-1, with 10 bases matching TRBD2. Germline V gives CDR1 SNHLY, CDR2 FYNNEI. This CDR3 comprises 13 residues. The trim removed 4 bases at V and 10 bases at J, leaving 4 bases unmatched. The CDR3 protein is CASSGIAGGEQFF. In DNA form, the CDR3 reads TGTGCCAGCAGTGGGATAGCGGGAGGAGAGCAGTTCTTC. Filled out from reference TRBV2 and TRBJ2-1, the complete variable domain reads EPEVTQTPSHQVTQMGQEVILRCVPISNHLYFYWYRQILGQKVEFLVSFYNNEISEKSEIFDDQFSVERPDGSNFTLKIRSTKLEDSAMYFCASSGIAGGEQFFGPGTRLTVL.

The chain joins TRBV5-1 to TRBJ2-1, with D maybe TRBD2 (5 bases). CDR1 SGHRS and CDR2 YFSETQ come from the germline V gene. The CDR3 loop spans 14 amino acids. V was pared by 0 bases and J by 5 bases, with 9 bases between. CDR3 bases: TGCGCCAGCAGCTTGGTGCGGGCCGACAATGAGCAGTTCTTC. Its protein is CASSLVRADNEQFF.

The chain uses TRBV11-3 and TRBJ2-3, with a possible D match to TRBD1 (6 bases). Germline assignment: CDR1 SGHNT and CDR2 YENEEA. This CDR3 is built from 15 residues. With 1 base removed from V and 6 bases from J, the gap between germline ends came to 14 bases. The CDR3 DNA is TGTGCCAGCAGCTTAGGTGGGGACCAGGGGGATACGCAGTATTTT. This encodes CASSLGGDQGDTQYF.

This clone was detected once. DNA of the CDR3: TGCGCCAGCAGCGACGGGTCCGGAGGGGCAGAAAAACTGTTTTTT. As protein: CASSDGSGGAEKLFF. V and J are TRBV5-1 and TRBJ1-4; D possibly corresponds to TRBD1 (5 bases). CDR3 length equals 15 residues. Trimming cost V 4 bases and J 8 bases, with 18 bases left between them. The V gene's germline CDR1 is SGHRS and CDR2 YFSETQ.

The V gene is TRBV9, the J gene TRBJ1-6; D is uncertain. Trimming pared 1 base from V and 9 bases from J, leaving 11 bases between. The CDR3 totals 14 residues. Germline V gene data show CDR1 as SGDLS and CDR2 as YYNGEE. The CDR3 bases are TGTGCCAGCAGCGTAAGGCGGGATAGTTCACCCCTCCACTTT. Its translation: CASSVRRDSSPLHF.

The CDR3 coding sequence is TGTGCCAGCAGCTCTTACGGGGGGGGCACCGGGGAGCTGTTTTTT. Its protein is CASSSYGGGTGELFF. The chain carries TRBV9 and TRBJ2-2, with 8 nucleotides matching TRBD2. The CDR3 totals 15 residues. V trimming: 4 bases; J trimming: 4 bases; junction bases outside the gene matches: 6. CDR1 is SGDLS and CDR2 is YYNGEE in the germline V gene.

This clone was recorded a few times. The gene calls are TRBV6-5 and TRBJ2-7; 7 nucleotides line up with TRBD2. This CDR3 region has 13 residues. CDR1 is MNHEY, CDR2 SVGAGI, per germline. V dropped 0 bases and J dropped 6; count of bases not matched to a gene: 2. The CDR3 protein is CASSYSGEGEQYF. The CDR3 nucleotides read TGTGCCAGCAGTTACTCAGGGGAGGGCGAGCAGTACTTC.

The chain uses TRBV29-1 and TRBJ1-2, with TRBD1 matching over 7 bases. This CDR3 comprises 13 residues. Germline V gene sequence: CDR1 SQVTM, CDR2 ANQGSEA. V shed 4 bases, J shed 6 bases, and the junction held 8 bases outside the gene matches. The CDR3 DNA is TGCAGCGTTGTAACAGGGGATGCTGATGGCTACACCTTC. It specifies CSVVTGDADGYTF.

The rearrangement uses TRBV13 and TRBJ2-4; 11 nucleotides match TRBD2. With 3 bases clipped from V and 0 bases from J, the junction kept 7 bases outside the gene matches. Germline values: CDR1 PRHDT, CDR2 FYEKMQ (reference sequence). The CDR3 loop spans 18 amino acids. DNA for the CDR3: TGTGCCAGCAGCTTTACACTAGCGGGAGTGAAAGCCAAAAACATTCAGTACTTC. The encoded protein is CASSFTLAGVKAKNIQYF. Combining the CDR3 with reference TRBV13 and TRBJ2-4 gives the whole variable domain AAGVIQSPRHLIKEKRETATLKCYPIPRHDTVYWYQQGPGQDPQFLISFYEKMQSDKGSIPDRFSAQQFSDYHSELNMSSLELGDSALYFCASSFTLAGVKAKNIQYFGAGTRLSVL.

This clone was found once. The chain uses TRBV10-3 and TRBJ1-2; D perhaps matches TRBD1 (6 bases). V was shortened by 6 bases and J by 8 bases, with 13 bases between the two germline ends. The CDR3 is 12 amino acids. In germline, CDR1 is ENHRY, CDR2 SYGVKD. This chain's CDR3 is CAIRQGVGGYTF. The CDR3 DNA follows: TGTGCCATCAGACAGGGAGTAGGGGGCTACACCTTC.